This T cell receptor beta chain originates from a study of control samples from healthy donors and cancer patients. Germline-derived CDR1 and CDR2 are SGHRS and YFSETQ. The J segment lost 0 bases and the V segment lost 0 bases, leaving 10 bases of the junction unmatched. This CDR3 spans 19 amino acids. Only a few counts were recorded for this clone. Measured with immunoSEQ multiplex PCR; TCRdb has only the in-frame clones, and not every one. The data show roughly 49,000 clones, with about 88% seen just once and roughly 42% held by the top ten. Material for sequencing was PBMCs. The source is a man aged 45-65 years with head and neck cancer. The genes are TRBV5-1 and TRBJ2-2; 8 bases align to TRBD2. The DNA of the CDR3 is TGCGCCAGCAGCTTGGTTGTCATTGGCGGGAGGACGAACACCGGGGAGCTGTTTTTT. This translates into CASSLVVIGGRTNTGELFF.